The entry below describes one T cell receptor beta chain. V dropped 4 bases and J dropped 0 bases, with 9 bases sitting between them. The CDR3 has 13 residues. The germline gives CDR1 GTSNPN, CDR2 SVGIG (reference sequence). The data were obtained in a study of radiation and T cells in renal cell carcinoma. Across the study: Nephrectomy followed 15 Gy stereotactic body radiation by 4 weeks.

The method was immunoSEQ multiplex PCR; TCRdb's version includes in-frame clones alone and lacks a portion of them. There are approximately 23,000 clones in the sample; more than 65% occur only once, and roughly 31% lies in the top ten. This sample's time point: blood 2 weeks post-SBRT. Treatment specified: 15 Gy SBRT to primary tumor, nephrectomy 4 weeks later. Serial blood draws occurred at baseline and 2 and 4 weeks post-SBRT. The patient's renal cell carcinoma had clear cell pathology. This rearrangement joins TRBV30 to TRBJ1-1, with D perhaps TRBD1 (5 bases). Sequences were derived from blood, sampled from a patient whose treatment included radiotherapy and nephrectomy. This receptor was taken from a man aged 55 to 70 with renal cell carcinoma. CDR3 protein: CAWTREMNTEAFF. CDR3 bases: TGTGCCTGGACCAGGGAGATGAACACTGAAGCTTTCTTT.